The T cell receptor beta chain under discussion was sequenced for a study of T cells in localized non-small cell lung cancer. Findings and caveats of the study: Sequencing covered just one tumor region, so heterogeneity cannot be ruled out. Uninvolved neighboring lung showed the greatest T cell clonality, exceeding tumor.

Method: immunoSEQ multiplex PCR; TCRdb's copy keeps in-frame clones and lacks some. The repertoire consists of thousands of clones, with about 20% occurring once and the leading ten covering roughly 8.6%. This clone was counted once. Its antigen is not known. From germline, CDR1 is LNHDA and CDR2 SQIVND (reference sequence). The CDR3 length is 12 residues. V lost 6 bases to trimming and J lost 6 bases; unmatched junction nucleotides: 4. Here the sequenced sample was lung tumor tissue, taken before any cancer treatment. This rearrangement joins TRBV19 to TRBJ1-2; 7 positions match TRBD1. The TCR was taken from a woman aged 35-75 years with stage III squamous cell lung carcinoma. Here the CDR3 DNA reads TGTGCCAGTAGACCCGGGACAGATGGCTACACCTTC. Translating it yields CASRPGTDGYTF.